The rows below give T cell receptor beta chains drawn from one sample of a study of T cell responses to AZD1222 COVID-19 vaccine. TCRdb's table, derived via immunoSEQ multiplex PCR, lists solely in-frame clones and lacks some. The data contain around 87,000 clones, approximately 90% of them singletons. The sample here was peripheral blood, taken on day 0 of AZD1222 vaccination. These receptors all come from an adult in good health. CDR3s leave out the opening cysteine and the closing phenylalanine or tryptophan. Size values are once, few and many counts, or a class for expanded clones, and some rows have none.

abundance: NA
v_gene: TRBV3-1/TRBV3-2
CDR3aa: ASSQGRKQETQY

abundance: NA
v_gene: TRBV18
CDR3aa: ASSPGLQETQY

abundance: NA
v_gene: TRBV30
CDR3aa: AWSVAEPKY

abundance: NA
v_gene: TRBV4-1
CDR3aa: ASSQAPTGLYEQY

abundance: NA
v_gene: TRBV18
CDR3aa: ASSPEFRGYGYT

abundance: NA
v_gene: TRBV12-3/TRBV12-4
CDR3aa: ASSLGGHGYT

abundance: NA
v_gene: TRBV9
CDR3aa: ASSVDLNTEAF

abundance: NA
v_gene: TRBV19
CDR3aa: ASSRKISTDTQY

abundance: NA
v_gene: TRBV28
CDR3aa: ASSEDGRGRETQY

abundance: NA
v_gene: TRBV29-1
CDR3aa: SVAVIALAGEQY

abundance: NA
v_gene: TRBV30
CDR3aa: AWSATSGGYT

abundance: once
v_gene: TRBV27
CDR3aa: ASSGLVKDEQY